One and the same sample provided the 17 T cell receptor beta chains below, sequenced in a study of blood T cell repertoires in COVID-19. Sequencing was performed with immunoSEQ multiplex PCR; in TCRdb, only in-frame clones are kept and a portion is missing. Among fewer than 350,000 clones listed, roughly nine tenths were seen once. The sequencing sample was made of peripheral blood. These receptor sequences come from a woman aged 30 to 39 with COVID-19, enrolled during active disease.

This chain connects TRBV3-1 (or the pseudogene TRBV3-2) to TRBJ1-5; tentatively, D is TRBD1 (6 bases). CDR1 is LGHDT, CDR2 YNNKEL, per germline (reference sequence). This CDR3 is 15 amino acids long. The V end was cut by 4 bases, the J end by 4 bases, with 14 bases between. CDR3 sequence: CASSLGRGLNQPQHF. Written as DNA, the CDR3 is TGTGCCAGCAGCCTCGGAAGGGGGTTGAATCAGCCCCAGCATTTT.

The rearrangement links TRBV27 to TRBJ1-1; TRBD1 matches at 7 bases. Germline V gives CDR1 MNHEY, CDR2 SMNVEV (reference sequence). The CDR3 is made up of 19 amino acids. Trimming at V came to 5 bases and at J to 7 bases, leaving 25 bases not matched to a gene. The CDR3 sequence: CASSPLSDRQKIRSGEAFF. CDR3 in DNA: TGTGCCAGCAGTCCACTTTCGGACAGGCAAAAGATCAGGAGCGGTGAAGCTTTCTTT.

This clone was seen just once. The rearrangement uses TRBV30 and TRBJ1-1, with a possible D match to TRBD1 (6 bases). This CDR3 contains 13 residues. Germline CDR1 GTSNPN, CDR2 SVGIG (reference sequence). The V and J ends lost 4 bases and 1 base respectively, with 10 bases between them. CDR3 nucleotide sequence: TGTGCCTGGACGACAGGTTGGAACACTGAAGCTTTCTTT. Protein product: CAWTTGWNTEAFF.

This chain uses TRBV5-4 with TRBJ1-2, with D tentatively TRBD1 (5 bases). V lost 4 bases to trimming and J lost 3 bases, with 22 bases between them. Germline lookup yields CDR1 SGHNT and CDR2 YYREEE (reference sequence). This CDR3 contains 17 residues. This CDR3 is CASSLRGGVLRHYGYTF. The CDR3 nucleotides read TGTGCCAGCAGCCTCCGGGGGGGAGTATTGCGGCACTATGGCTACACCTTC. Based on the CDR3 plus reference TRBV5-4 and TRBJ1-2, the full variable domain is ETGVTQSPTHLIKTRGQQVTLRCSSQSGHNTVSWYQQALGQGPQFIFQYYREEENGRGNFPPRFSGLQFPNYSSELNVNALELDDSALYLCASSLRGGVLRHYGYTFGSGTRLTVV.

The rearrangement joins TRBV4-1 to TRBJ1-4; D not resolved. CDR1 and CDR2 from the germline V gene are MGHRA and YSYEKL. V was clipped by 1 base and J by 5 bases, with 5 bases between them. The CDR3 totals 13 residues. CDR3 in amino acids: CASSQVLNEKLFF. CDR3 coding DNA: TGCGCCAGCAGCCAAGTATTAAATGAAAAACTGTTTTTT.

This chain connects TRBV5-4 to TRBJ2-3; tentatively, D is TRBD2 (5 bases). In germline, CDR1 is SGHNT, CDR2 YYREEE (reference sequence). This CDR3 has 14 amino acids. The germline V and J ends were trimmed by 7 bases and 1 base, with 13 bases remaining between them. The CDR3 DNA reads TGTGCCAGCTCAGAGGGCGAGGGCACAGATACGCAGTATTTT. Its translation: CASSEGEGTDTQYF.

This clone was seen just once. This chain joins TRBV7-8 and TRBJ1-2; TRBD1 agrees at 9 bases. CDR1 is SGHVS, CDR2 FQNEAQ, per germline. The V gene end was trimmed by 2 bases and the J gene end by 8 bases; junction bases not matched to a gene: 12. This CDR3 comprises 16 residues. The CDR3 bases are TGTGCCAGCAGCTTATCCGGGGGACAGGGAATGGAGGGCTACACCTTC. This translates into CASSLSGGQGMEGYTF.

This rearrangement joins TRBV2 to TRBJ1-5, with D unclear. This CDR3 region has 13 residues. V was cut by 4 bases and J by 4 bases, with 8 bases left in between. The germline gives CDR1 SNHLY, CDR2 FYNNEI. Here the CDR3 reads CASSVVLNQPQHF. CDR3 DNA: TGTGCCAGCAGTGTCGTCCTTAATCAGCCCCAGCATTTT. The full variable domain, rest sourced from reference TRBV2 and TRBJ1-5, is EPEVTQTPSHQVTQMGQEVILRCVPISNHLYFYWYRQILGQKVEFLVSFYNNEISEKSEIFDDQFSVERPDGSNFTLKIRSTKLEDSAMYFCASSVVLNQPQHFGDGTRLSIL.

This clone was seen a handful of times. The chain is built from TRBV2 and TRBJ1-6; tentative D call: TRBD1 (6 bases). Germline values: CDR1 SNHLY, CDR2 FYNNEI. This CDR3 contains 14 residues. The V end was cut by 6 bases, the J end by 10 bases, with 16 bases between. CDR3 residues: CASRIDRPKSPLHF. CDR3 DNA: TGTGCCAGCAGGATCGACAGGCCCAAATCACCCCTCCACTTT.

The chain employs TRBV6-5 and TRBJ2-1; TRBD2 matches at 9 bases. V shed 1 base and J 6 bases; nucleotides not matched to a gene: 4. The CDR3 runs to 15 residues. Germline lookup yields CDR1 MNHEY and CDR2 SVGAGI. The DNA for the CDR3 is TGTGCCAGCAGTTACTTGCGGGGGGGCCCCAATGAGCAGTTCTTC. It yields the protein CASSYLRGGPNEQFF.

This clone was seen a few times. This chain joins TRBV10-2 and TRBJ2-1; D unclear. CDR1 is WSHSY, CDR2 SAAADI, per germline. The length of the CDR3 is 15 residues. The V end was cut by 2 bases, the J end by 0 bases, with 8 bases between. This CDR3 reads CASSEGPSSYNEQFF. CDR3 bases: TGCGCCAGCAGTGAGGGGCCGAGCTCCTACAATGAGCAGTTCTTC.

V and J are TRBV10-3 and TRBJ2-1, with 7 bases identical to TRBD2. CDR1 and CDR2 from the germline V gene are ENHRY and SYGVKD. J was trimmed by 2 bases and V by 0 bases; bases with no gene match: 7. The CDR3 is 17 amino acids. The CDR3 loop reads CAISESAGEGAYNEQFF. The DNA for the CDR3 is TGTGCCATCAGTGAGTCTGCGGGGGAAGGGGCCTACAATGAGCAGTTCTTC.

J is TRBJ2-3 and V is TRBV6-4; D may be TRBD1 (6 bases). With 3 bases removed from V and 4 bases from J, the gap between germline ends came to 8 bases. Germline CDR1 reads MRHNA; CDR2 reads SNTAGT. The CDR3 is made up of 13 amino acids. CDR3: CASSEQGADTQYF. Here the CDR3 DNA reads TGTGCCAGCAGTGAACAGGGAGCAGATACGCAGTATTTT.

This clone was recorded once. The CDR3 spells CASSWGTGGEYEQYF. CDR3 sequence (DNA): TGTGCCAGCAGCTGGGGGACAGGGGGCGAGTACGAGCAGTACTTC. The V gene is TRBV5-4, the J gene TRBJ2-7; 12 bases map to TRBD1. From germline, CDR1 is SGHNT and CDR2 YYREEE (reference sequence). Trimming cost V 3 bases and J 4 bases; bases outside gene matches: 5. The CDR3 runs to 15 residues.

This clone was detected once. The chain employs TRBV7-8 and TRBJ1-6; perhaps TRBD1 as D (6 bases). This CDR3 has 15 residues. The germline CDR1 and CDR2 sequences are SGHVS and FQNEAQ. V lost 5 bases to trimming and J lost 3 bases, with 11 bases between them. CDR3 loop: CASSPQGYYNSPLHF. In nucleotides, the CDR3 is TGTGCCAGCAGCCCGCAGGGGTACTATAATTCACCCCTCCACTTT.

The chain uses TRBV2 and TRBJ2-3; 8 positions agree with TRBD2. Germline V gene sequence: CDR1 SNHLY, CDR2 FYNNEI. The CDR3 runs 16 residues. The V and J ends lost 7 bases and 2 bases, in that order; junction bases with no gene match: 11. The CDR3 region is CASIDPGTRTTDTQYF. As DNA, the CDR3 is TGTGCCAGCATTGATCCTGGGACTAGAACCACAGATACGCAGTATTTT.

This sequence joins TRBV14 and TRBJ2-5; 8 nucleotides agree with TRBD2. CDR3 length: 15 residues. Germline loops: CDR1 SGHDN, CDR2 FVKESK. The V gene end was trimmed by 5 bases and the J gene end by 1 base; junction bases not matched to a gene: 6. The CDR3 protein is CASSVPRGAQETQYF. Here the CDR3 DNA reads TGTGCCAGCAGCGTCCCGCGGGGGGCCCAAGAGACCCAGTACTTC.